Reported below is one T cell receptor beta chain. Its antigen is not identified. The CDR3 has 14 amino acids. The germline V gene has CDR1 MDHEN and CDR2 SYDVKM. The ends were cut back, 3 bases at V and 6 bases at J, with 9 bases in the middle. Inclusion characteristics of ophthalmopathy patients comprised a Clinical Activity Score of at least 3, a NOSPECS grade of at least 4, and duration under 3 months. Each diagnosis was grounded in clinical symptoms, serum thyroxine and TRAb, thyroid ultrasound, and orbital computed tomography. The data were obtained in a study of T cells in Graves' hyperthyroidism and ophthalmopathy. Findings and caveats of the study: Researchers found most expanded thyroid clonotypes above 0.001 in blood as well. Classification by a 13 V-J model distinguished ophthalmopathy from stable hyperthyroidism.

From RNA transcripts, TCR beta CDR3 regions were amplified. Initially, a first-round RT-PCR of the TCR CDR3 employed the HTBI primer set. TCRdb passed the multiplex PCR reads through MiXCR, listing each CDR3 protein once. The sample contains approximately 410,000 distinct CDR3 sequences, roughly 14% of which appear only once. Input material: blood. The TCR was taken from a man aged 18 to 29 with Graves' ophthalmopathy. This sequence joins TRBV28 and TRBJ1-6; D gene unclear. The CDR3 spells CASSFWKSNSPLHF. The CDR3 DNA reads TGTGCCAGCAGTTTCTGGAAAAGTAATTCACCCCTCCACTTT.